This T cell receptor (beta chain) was profiled in a study of long-term antiretroviral therapy in people with HIV (dated by TCRdb to 2022 to 2024). Concerning the study at large: The earliest samples were collected approximately a decade before the 2015 WHO recommendation for immediate ART, a period when ART was typically delayed until CD4 counts fell. This retrospective serial study examined whether starting ART and sustained HIV suppression were associated with changes in the composition and diversity of the TRB repertoire in peripheral blood. A total of over 150 cryopreserved PBMC samples came from a few dozen adults with confirmed HIV infection and were collected serially over a mean of roughly six years (range 1-12). Among the approximately 30 participants with HIV, more than ten were female. No cross-contamination during QIAcube processing turned up in test extractions that ran a monoclonal T-cell line alongside 30 or so polyclonal samples.

Findings and caveats that apply to the study as a whole: A significant increase in TRB diversity was found to be associated with ART initiation, although TRB diversity was observed to remain significantly below that of transplant donor controls even after long-term ART. Compared with controls, HIV repertoires had narrower CDR3 length ranges, and the network structure pointed to an antigen-experienced repertoire that shifted only slightly toward naive after ART. Because pre-ART samples had limited cell numbers, unsorted PBMC were profiled rather than sorted CD4+ and CD8+ T cells. The samples span the years 2004 to 2017, and the ART regimens used at that time may not be as effective as current regimens. Inferences about post-ART repertoire changes are limited because no data were available on ART adherence, viral resistance or therapy changes. The repertoire was dominated across all time points by expanded TRB clones identified before ART initiation, although this dominance was seen to fluctuate and to decrease in many PLHIV after ART. Owing to limited PBMC availability, only the TCR beta chain was sequenced, without alpha chain pairing.

Inclusion was restricted to participants for whom at least one PBMC sample before ART initiation and at least two post-ART samples were available. Every participant with HIV received treatment in the United States of America. Before DNA extraction, cryopreserved samples of about 1-11 million PBMC were thawed and then washed. At the time of the earliest PBMC sample, participants with HIV were aged between roughly 23 and 60 years. PBMC samples were contributed by each participant from 1-4 timepoints before ART initiation and 2-8 timepoints after ART initiation, with a median of 7 samples. Serial HIV viral load, CD4+ T-cell count, ART history and demographic data were obtained for every participant. A Qiagen kit on a QIAcube was used to extract genomic DNA from unsorted PBMC, with samples processed in batches of 12. The immunoSEQ hsTCRB v3.0 assay was used at survey level resolution to sequence the TRB variable region. A depth of roughly 40,000-50,000 T-cell genomes per sample was targeted for TRB sequencing. An Illumina MiSeq with a v3 150-cycle kit was used to sequence the pooled TRB libraries. Turning to the authors' computational methods: Repertoire analysis ran in R within a reproducible Nextflow workflow covering QC, data transformation and analysis. LymphoSeq2, an R package for AIRR-Seq data exploration, was used to implement custom analyses. A few samples yielding fewer than 5000 total TRB sequences were excluded, leaving 150 to 200 analyzed HIV repertoires. Of the roughly 190 retained HIV repertoires, about 60 were collected before and approximately 130 after ART initiation. Each repertoire was downsampled to 5000 TRB nucleotide sequences, and summary statistics were averaged across 100 downsampling iterations. The analysis kept only TRB sequences whose CDR3 regions were at least seven amino acids long. Diversity was assessed using a clonality score derived from Shannon entropy and using the Gini coefficient. In the repertoire networks, any two of the top 5000 CDR3 amino acid sequences were linked whenever the two sequences differed by an edit distance of one. For TRB CDR3 amino acid sequences, antigen specificity groups and MHC restriction were predicted with GLIPH2. Known CMV, EBV, HIV or tissue antigen associations were flagged by matching CDR3 amino acid sequences against VDJdb and McPAS-TCR. Pre-ART, post-ART and control groups were compared with Wilcoxon signed-rank tests and Holm-Bonferroni correction. As stored in TCRdb, this immuneACCESS dataset retains in-frame rearrangements with V and J assigned. A fraction of the clones does not appear; measured against another copy, unresolved V genes explain less than half of the discrepancy, and the remainder lacks a known reason. V and J calls and clone size are those listed in that table; D and trimming were worked out from the DNA. The sample table contains around 20,000 clones; only one count was recorded for more than 70% of them. In total, the top ten clones hold 2.5% to 3.5% of the sample.

Notes on this clone: The antigen it binds to is not known. Per-base qualities were not stored, and no clone one base away is much larger.

Sequences SGHVS (CDR1) and FQNEAQ (CDR2) are obtained from the germline V gene. The cysteine opens and the phenylalanine closes a CDR3 of 14 amino acids. The read is trimmed to its CDR3 DNA, 42 bases read in frame from base 1. V loses 11 bases of germline sequence and J loses 0 bases, and the interval between the two ends is 13 bases. This chain joins TRBV7-8 to TRBJ2-2, with TRBD2 perhaps the D gene, on 5 matching bases. The origin of this receptor is a woman between 50 and 59 years old with HIV. Sequenced here: unsorted PBMCs, sampled around 2.7 years after starting antiretroviral therapy. In nucleotides, the sequence is TGTGCCCTAAAAACGGAGGCGAACACCGGGGAGCTGTTTTTT. The encoded protein is CALKTEANTGELFF.